This is a list of T cell receptor beta chains from one sample in a study of identical twins. MiXCR, applied by TCRdb to the 5' RACE reads, yields one record per CDR3 protein. The sample includes 1.5 million or so distinct CDR3 sequences, around 29% of them seen just once. The sample comprised cord blood. These receptors originate from a newborn girl in good health. Both conserved end residues are part of each CDR3. The D gene is left open where the match is weak. Clone size is not always given. Where it is, it says once, few, many or a class for expanded clones.

j_call	d_call	cdr3_length	v_call	clone_size	cdr3_nt	cdr3_aa
TRBJ2-3	NA	11	TRBV28	many	TGTGCCAGCAGTTCCCTCACTCCGCAGTATTTT	CASSSLTPQYF
TRBJ2-7	NA	18	TRBV15	NA	TGTGCCACCAGTCTCGGGACCTGGGACTCGATCTACTCCTACGAGCAGTACTTC	CATSLGTWDSIYSYEQYF
TRBJ1-2	NA	16	TRBV6-5	once	TGTGCCAGCAGTTTATTTACAGGGTTAGCTAACTATGGCTACACCTTC	CASSLFTGLANYGYTF
TRBJ2-1	NA	15	TRBV28	few	TGTGCCAGCAGTTCCCCCTATACAGGGACTGATGAGCAGTTCTTC	CASSSPYTGTDEQFF
TRBJ2-2	TRBD1	14	TRBV6-1	NA	TGTGCCAGCATCAGGGACAGGGGCACCGGGGAGCTGTTTTTT	CASIRDRGTGELFF
TRBJ1-5	TRBD1	15	TRBV20-1	few	TGCAGTGCTCTGACCGAAGGACAGGGTGGCCAGCCCCAGCATTTT	CSALTEGQGGQPQHF
TRBJ2-3	NA	13	TRBV9	few	TGTGCCAGCAGCGCCCAAGTAGCAGATACGCAGTATTTT	CASSAQVADTQYF
TRBJ1-3	TRBD1	17	TRBV12-3/TRBV12-4	NA	TGTGCCAGCAGACCCGACAGGGGGCCGAGGACTGGAAACACCATATATTTT	CASRPDRGPRTGNTIYF
TRBJ1-2	NA	13	TRBV20-1	few	TGCAGTGCTACCACAGGTTTCGTCTATGGCTACACCTTC	CSATTGFVYGYTF
TRBJ2-7	TRBD1	16	TRBV6-2/TRBV6-3	few	TGTGCCAGCAGCTATCCCCCTAGGACAGGGGACTACGAGCAGTACTTC	CASSYPPRTGDYEQYF
TRBJ2-5	NA	14	TRBV28	few	TGTGCCAGCACCGCGGACAGACTCCAAGAGACCCAGTACTTC	CASTADRLQETQYF
TRBJ1-5	NA	15	TRBV10-2	NA	TGCGCCAGCAGTGATCGAGGGGGACCAAATCAGCCCCAGCATTTT	CASSDRGGPNQPQHF